The source of this TCR beta chain is a study of shared clonotypes between healthy human individuals. Details on this clone: The same CDR3 arises from other DNA sequences in this sample as well.

CDR3 length equals 13 residues. Deletions cut 3 bases from V and 1 base from J, with 5 bases between. Per germline, CDR1 SGHTA and CDR2 FQGNSA. Repertoires were generated with immunoSEQ multiplex PCR, while TCRdb's copy carries only in-frame clones and drops some. The data contain about 2 million clones, 85% to 95% of them singletons. The sample comprised naive CD4+ T cells sorted from blood. Subset specified: CD45RA+ positively selected. The chain carries TRBV7-2 and TRBJ2-3; the D is unclear. The TCR was taken from a man in his late teens or twenties in good health. The CDR3 nucleotides are TGTGCCAGCAGCTTTGGGGGCACAGATACGCAGTATTTT. As protein: CASSFGGTDTQYF.